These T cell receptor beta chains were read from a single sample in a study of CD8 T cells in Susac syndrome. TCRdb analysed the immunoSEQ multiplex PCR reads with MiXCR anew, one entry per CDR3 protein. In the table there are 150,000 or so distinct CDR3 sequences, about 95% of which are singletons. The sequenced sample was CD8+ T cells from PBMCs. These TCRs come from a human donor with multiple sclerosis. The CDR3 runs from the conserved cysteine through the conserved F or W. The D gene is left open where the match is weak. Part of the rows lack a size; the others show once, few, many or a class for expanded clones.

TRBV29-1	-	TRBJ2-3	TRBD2	TGCAGCGTTGAAGGCTCCCTAGCGGGGGGTTACGATACGCAGTATTTT	CSVEGSLAGGYDTQYF
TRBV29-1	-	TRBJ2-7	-	TGCAGCGTTGAGGAACAGATCCCCCACGAGCAGTACTTC	CSVEEQIPHEQYF
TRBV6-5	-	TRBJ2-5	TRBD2	TGTGCCAGCAGTTACAGTAGCGGGGGGTCAGAGACCCAGTACTTC	CASSYSSGGSETQYF
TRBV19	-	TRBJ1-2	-	TGTGCCAGTAGTATAGATCTATTGGGAGTCTATGGCTACACCTTC	CASSIDLLGVYGYTF
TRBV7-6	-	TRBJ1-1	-	TGTGCCAGCAGCCCTACGAGGGGTAACACTGAAGCTTTCTTT	CASSPTRGNTEAFF
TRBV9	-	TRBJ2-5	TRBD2	TGTGCCAGCAGCGAATCTAGCGGGGCAGAGACCCAGTACTTC	CASSESSGAETQYF
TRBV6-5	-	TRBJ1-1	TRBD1	TGTGCCAGCAGGGTAGGGACAGGGATGAACACTGAAGCTTTCTTT	CASRVGTGMNTEAFF
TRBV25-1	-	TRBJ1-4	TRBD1	TGTGCCAGCAGTGAAGGGGACAGGGGGCAGGAAAAACTGTTTTTT	CASSEGDRGQEKLFF
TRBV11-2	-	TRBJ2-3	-	TGTGCCAGCAGCCCGATATCGTGGGATACGCAGTATTTT	CASSPISWDTQYF
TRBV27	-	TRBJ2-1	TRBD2	TGTGCCAGCAGCCAACCCGCTGCGCGACTAGCGGGGGTAAATGAGCAGTTCTTC	CASSQPAARLAGVNEQFF
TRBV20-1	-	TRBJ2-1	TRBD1	TGCAGTGCCAAAGGGGGCCCGTTTGGCAATGAGCAGTTCTTC	CSAKGGPFGNEQFF
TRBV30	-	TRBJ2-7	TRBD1	TGTGCCTGGAGTGGAGACAGGGGGCTGTACGAGCAGTACTTC	CAWSGDRGLYEQYF
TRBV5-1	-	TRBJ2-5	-	TGCGCCAGCAGCGTGGGGTCTGGGGAGACCCAGTACTTC	CASSVGSGETQYF
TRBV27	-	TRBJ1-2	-	TGTGCCAGCAGTTTATCGCCCGGGAACAACAATGGCTACACCTTC	CASSLSPGNNNGYTF
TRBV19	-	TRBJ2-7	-	TGTGCCAGTAGTATCGGTGAGGGCTACGAGCAGTACTTC	CASSIGEGYEQYF
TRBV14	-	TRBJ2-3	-	TGTGCCAGCAGCCAAACCAGAGGGGGGGCAGATACGCAGTATTTT	CASSQTRGGADTQYF
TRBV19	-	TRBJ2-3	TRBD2	TGTGCCAGTAGTATAGATGGCGGGGGATGGACAGATACGCAGTATTTT	CASSIDGGGWTDTQYF
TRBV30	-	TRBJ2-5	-	TGTGCCTGGACATCCGGGCAGGGCAGAGAGACCCAGTACTTC	CAWTSGQGRETQYF
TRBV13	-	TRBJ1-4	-	TGTGCCAGCAGCCTAAGCCAGGGTAATGAAAAACTGTTTTTT	CASSLSQGNEKLFF
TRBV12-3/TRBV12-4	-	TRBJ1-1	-	TGTGCCAGCATTAGGAACACTGAAGCTTTCTTT	CASIRNTEAFF
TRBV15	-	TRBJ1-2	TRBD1	TGTGCCACCAGCAACCAACAGGGGGTAGAGACCTTC	CATSNQQGVETF
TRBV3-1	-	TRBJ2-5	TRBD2	TGTGCCAGCAGCCAATTTAGCGGGGGTTTAGAGACCCAGTACTTC	CASSQFSGGLETQYF
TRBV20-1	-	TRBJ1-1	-	TGCAGTGCTAGGCTGGCGCTGGGGGTCTTGAACACTGAAGCTTTCTTT	CSARLALGVLNTEAFF
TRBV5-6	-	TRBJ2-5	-	TGTGCCAGCAGCCTGGCAGGGGTAGAGACCCAGTACTTC	CASSLAGVETQYF
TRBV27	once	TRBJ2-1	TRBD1	TGTGCCGCCGGGACAGGGGTAGATGAGCAGTTCTTC	CAAGTGVDEQFF
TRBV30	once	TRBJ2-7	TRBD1	TGTGCCTGGAGTGTAGGACAGGGACGCTCCTACGAGCAGTACTTC	CAWSVGQGRSYEQYF
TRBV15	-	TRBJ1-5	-	TGTGCCACCAGCAGCGACCGGGGCCCCAATCAGCCCCAGCATTTT	CATSSDRGPNQPQHF
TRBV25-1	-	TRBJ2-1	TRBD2	TGTGCCAGCACTCTGGGGGGGGGCTCCTACAATGAGCAGTTCTTC	CASTLGGGSYNEQFF
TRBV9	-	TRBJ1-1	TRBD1	TGTGCCAGCAGCGGCGACAGGGAGACTGAAGCTTTCTTT	CASSGDRETEAFF
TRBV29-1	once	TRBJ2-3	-	TGCAGCGTTGAAGGGGAGCCATTCGGGGATACGCAGTATTTT	CSVEGEPFGDTQYF
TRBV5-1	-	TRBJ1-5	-	TGCGCCACCTACAGGCATCAGCCCCAGCATTTT	CATYRHQPQHF
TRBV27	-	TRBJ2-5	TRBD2	TGTGCCAGCAGTCCGATTGGCGGGGGGTCGGAGACCCAGTACTTC	CASSPIGGGSETQYF
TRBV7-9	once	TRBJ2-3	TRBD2	TGTGCCAGCAGCTTAGCGTTAGGGACTAGCGGGGGAACAGATACGCAGTATTTT	CASSLALGTSGGTDTQYF
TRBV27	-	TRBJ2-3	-	TGTGCCAGCAGCTTAACGGGGGCGCGGGGAGATACGCAGTATTTT	CASSLTGARGDTQYF
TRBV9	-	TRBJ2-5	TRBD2	TGTGCCAGCAGCGAATCCGGGGGGGGCGCGTGGCAAGAGACCCAGTACTTC	CASSESGGGAWQETQYF
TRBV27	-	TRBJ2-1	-	TGTGCCACCCACCAGGGAAATGAGCAGTTCTTC	CATHQGNEQFF
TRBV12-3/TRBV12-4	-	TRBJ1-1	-	TGTGCCAGCAGTCCCGACACCAACACTGAAGCTTTCTTT	CASSPDTNTEAFF
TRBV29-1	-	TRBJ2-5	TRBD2	TGCAGCGTACGGGGGTCTACTAGCGGGGGCCGGAAAAAAGAGACCCAGTACTTC	CSVRGSTSGGRKKETQYF
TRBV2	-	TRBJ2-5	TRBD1	TGTGCCAGCAGTGAGCCGGGACAGAGCCTCCAAGAGACCCAGTACTTC	CASSEPGQSLQETQYF
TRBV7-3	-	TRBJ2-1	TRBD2	TGTGCCAGCAGTGGGGCGACTAGCGGGGGCTTGAGGGGCTTC	CASSGATSGGLRGF
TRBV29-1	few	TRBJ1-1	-	TGCAGCGTTGGCGAGAACACTGAAGCTTTCTTT	CSVGENTEAFF
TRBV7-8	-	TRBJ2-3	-	TGTGCCAGCAGCTTAGGGTCTTTGTGGGGGAGCACAGATACGCAGTATTTT	CASSLGSLWGSTDTQYF
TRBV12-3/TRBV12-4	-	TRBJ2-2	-	TGTGCCAGCAGCCCCCTGGCCACCCCGAACACCGGGGAGCTGTTTTTT	CASSPLATPNTGELFF
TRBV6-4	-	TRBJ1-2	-	TGTGCCAGCAGAGGCAGCTATGGCTACACCTTC	CASRGSYGYTF
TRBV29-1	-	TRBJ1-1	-	TGCAGCGTTGATTGGGCGGGCCCTAACACTGAAGCTTTCTTT	CSVDWAGPNTEAFF
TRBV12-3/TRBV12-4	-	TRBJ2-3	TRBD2	TGTGCCAGCACCTTTGCGGGGGGGGCAGATACGCAGTATTTT	CASTFAGGADTQYF
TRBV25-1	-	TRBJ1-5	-	TGTGCCAGCAGTGCCGTGAATAGCAATCAGCCCCAGCATTTT	CASSAVNSNQPQHF